What follows are 3 T cell receptor beta chains derived from one specimen sequenced in a study of CD8 T cells in Susac syndrome. An input of about 0.45 to 1 ug of RNA was subjected to reverse transcription using random hexamers. Each CDR3 protein is one row after TCRdb ran MiXCR on the immunoSEQ multiplex PCR reads. The table includes about 130,000 distinct CDR3 sequences, more than 80% detected once. The material sequenced was CD8+ T cells from PBMCs. The receptors derive from a human donor with multiple sclerosis.

The genes are TRBV14 and TRBJ2-1, with TRBD1 identical over 9 bases. Germline V gene sequence: CDR1 SGHDN, CDR2 FVKESK. This CDR3 is built from 18 residues. With 0 bases clipped from V and 0 bases from J, the junction kept 6 bases outside the gene matches. Written as DNA, the CDR3 is TGTGCCAGCAGCCAAGATCTTCGGACAGGGGACTCCTACAATGAGCAGTTCTTC. It yields the protein CASSQDLRTGDSYNEQFF.

This rearrangement joins TRBV14 to TRBJ2-2; D not certain. The germline V and J ends were trimmed by 1 base and 3 bases, with 3 bases remaining between them. CDR1 is SGHDN and CDR2 is FVKESK in the germline V gene. CDR3 length equals 13 residues. CDR3 sequence: CASSQVYTGELFF. The CDR3 bases are TGTGCCAGCAGCCAAGTGTACACCGGGGAGCTGTTTTTT. The variable domain in full, completed from reference TRBV14 and TRBJ2-2, reads EAGVTQFPSHSVIEKGQTVTLRCDPISGHDNLYWYRRVMGKEIKFLLHFVKESKQDESGMPNNRFLAERTGGTYSTLKVQPAELEDSGVYFCASSQVYTGELFFGEGSRLTVL.

The chain joins TRBV7-9 to TRBJ2-4; 9 positions agree with TRBD2. The CDR3 contains 12 residues. Germline lookup yields CDR1 SEHNR and CDR2 FQNEAQ (reference sequence). V gave up 5 bases and J gave up 13 bases; unmatched junction bases: 6. The CDR3 DNA follows: TGTGCCAGCAGCCCCCTAGCGGGAATCCAGTACTTC. It yields the protein CASSPLAGIQYF.